This T cell receptor beta chain originates from a study of T-cell memory formation after mild COVID-19. About the study: The TCR clusters were mostly specific to one donor. Findings and caveats of the study: Whereas later expanders leaned CD4+, clones contracting day 15 to 85 showed a balanced CD4/CD8 makeup. The appearance of some responding clones in pre-infection memory suggested that cross-reactive memory joined. Contracting CD4+ clones were located mainly in CM and EM, and CD8+ clones in EMRA.

On this clonotype itself: Its antigen remains unidentified. A read error may account for a junction end that differs from germline.

From the 5' RACE reads, TCRdb called clonotypes with MiXCR, one entry per CDR3 protein. Seen here are 500,000 to 650,000 distinct CDR3 sequences, about 20% observed once, and the top ten hold roughly 9.1%. This CDR3 is 15 amino acids long. Germline lookup yields CDR1 LGHNA and CDR2 YNFKEQ. This chain uses TRBV4-2 with TRBJ2-1, with no clear D. The sequencing input was PBMCs or a T cell subset sorted from them (not recorded which). This TCR derives from an adult woman who had mild COVID-19 (a few samples of this study predate the infection). Cell type and time point are not known. CDR3: CASIQVVATFNEQFF. The CDR3 DNA reads as TGTGCCAGCATCCAAGTCGTGGCTACTTTTAATGAGCAGTTCTTC.